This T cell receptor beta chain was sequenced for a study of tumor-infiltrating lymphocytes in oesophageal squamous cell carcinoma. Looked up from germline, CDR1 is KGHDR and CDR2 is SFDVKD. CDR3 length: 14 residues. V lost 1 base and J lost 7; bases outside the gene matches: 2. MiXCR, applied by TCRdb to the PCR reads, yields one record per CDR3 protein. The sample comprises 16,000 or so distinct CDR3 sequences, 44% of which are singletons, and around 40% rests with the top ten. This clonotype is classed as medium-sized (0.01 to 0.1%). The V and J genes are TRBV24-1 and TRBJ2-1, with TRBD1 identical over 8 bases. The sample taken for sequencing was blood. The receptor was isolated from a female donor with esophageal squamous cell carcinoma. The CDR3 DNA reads TGTGCCACCAGTGATTTTCAGGGGGCGAATGAGCAGTTCTTC. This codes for CATSDFQGANEQFF.